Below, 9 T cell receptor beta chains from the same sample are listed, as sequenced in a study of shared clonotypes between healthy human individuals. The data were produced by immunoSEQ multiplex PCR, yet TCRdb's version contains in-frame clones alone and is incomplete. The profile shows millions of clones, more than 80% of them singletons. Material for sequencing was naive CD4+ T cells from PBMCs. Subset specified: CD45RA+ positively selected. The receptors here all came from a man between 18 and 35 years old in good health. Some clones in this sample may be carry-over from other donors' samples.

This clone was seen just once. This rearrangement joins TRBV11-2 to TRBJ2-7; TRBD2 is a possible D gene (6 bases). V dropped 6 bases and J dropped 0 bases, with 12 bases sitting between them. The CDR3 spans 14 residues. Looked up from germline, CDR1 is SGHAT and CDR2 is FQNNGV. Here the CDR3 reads CASSLASFSYEQYF. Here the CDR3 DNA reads TGTGCCAGCAGTCTAGCGTCTTTCTCCTACGAGCAGTACTTC.

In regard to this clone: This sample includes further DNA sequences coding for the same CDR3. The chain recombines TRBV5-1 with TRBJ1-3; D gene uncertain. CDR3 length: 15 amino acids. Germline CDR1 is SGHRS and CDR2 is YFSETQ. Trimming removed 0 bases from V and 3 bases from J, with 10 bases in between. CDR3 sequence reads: CASSLGPGGGNTIYF. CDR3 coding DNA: TGCGCCAGCAGCTTGGGGCCAGGCGGTGGAAACACCATATATTTT.

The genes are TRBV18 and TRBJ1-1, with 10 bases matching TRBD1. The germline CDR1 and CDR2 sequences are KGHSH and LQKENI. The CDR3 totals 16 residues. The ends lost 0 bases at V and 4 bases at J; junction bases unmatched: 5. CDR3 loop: CASSPPDRGYGTEAFF. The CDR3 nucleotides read TGTGCCAGCTCACCACCGGACAGGGGGTACGGCACTGAAGCTTTCTTT. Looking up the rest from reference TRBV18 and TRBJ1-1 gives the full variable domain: NAGVMQNPRHLVRRRGQEARLRCSPMKGHSHVYWYRQLPEEGLKFMVYLQKENIIDESGMPKERFSAEFPKEGPSILRIQQVVRGDSAAYFCASSPPDRGYGTEAFFGQGTRLTVV.

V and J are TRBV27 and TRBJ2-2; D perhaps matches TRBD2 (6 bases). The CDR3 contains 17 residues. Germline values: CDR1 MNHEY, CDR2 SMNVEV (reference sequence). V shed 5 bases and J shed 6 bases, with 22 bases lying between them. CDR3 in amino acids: CASSPLVGGYYPGELFF. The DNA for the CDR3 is TGTGCCAGCAGTCCCCTCGTCGGGGGTTATTATCCCGGGGAGCTGTTTTTT.

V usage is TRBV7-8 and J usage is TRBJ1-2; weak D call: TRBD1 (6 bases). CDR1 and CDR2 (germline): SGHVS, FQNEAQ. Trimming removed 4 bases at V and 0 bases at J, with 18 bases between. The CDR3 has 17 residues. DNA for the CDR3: TGTGCCAGCAGCTCTTATAGGGGGGGGCCTTCTAACTATGGCTACACCTTC. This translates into CASSSYRGGPSNYGYTF.

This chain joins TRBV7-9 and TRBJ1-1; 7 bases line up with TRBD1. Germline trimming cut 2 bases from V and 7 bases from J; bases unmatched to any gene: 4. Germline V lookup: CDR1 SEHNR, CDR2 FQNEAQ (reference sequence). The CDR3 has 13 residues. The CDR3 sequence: CASSLSGGIEAFF. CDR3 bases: TGTGCCAGCAGCTTATCAGGGGGTATTGAAGCTTTCTTT.

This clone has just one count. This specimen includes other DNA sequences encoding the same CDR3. As DNA, the CDR3 is TGTGCCAGCAGCGTAGACTTTGGGTACACCGGGGAGCTGTTTTTT. Encoded protein: CASSVDFGYTGELFF. The chain combines TRBV9 with TRBJ2-2; no firm D call. The germline CDR1 and CDR2 sequences are SGDLS and YYNGEE. This CDR3 spans 15 amino acids. V shed 0 bases and J shed 3 bases, with 9 bases lying between them.

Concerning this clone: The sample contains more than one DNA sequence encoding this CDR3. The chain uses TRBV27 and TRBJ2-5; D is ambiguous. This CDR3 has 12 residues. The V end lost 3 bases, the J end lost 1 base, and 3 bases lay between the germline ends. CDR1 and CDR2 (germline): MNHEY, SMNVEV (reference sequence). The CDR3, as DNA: TGTGCCAGCAGTTTCCTCCAAGAGACCCAGTACTTC. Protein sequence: CASSFLQETQYF.

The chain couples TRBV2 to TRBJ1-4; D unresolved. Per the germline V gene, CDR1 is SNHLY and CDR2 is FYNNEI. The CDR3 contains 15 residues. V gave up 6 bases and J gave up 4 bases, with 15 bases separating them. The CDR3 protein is CASRRNRGSNEKLFF. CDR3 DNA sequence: TGTGCCAGCAGGAGGAACCGAGGTAGTAATGAAAAACTGTTTTTT.